Listed below are T cell receptor beta chains from one sample, sequenced in a study of beta chain features in type 1 diabetes. Method: immunoSEQ multiplex PCR; TCRdb's copy keeps in-frame clones and lacks some. This sample yields 400,000 to 600,000 clones, of which 25% to 35% are seen a single time; 0.05% to 0.065% belongs to the top ten. Sequencing was performed on naive CD4+ T cells from blood. These receptors originate from a man younger than 35 in good health. The conserved cysteine and the conserved F or W are not part of the CDR3 here. The size of a clone is reported for some rows only, either as once, few or many, or as a class for expanded clones.

clone size | J gene | V gene | CDR3 protein
few | TRBJ2-7 | TRBV30 | AWSGGTASYEQY
few | TRBJ1-1 | TRBV29-1 | SVGYQEYTEAF
NA | TRBJ2-1 | TRBV10-3 | AISEVAGGYNEQF
few | TRBJ1-5 | TRBV9 | ASSVDPGPNQPQH
NA | TRBJ2-4 | TRBV4-3 | ASSQEAGDKNIQY
few | TRBJ2-7 | TRBV7-9 | ASAPRGSYEQY
few | TRBJ1-2 | TRBV29-1 | SVDVGGAWNYGYT
NA | TRBJ2-4 | TRBV23-1 | ASTGGSRAKNIQY
few | TRBJ2-1 | TRBV25-1 | ASSETRASGRNNEQF
few | TRBJ2-3 | TRBV30 | AWGTSGTPTQY
NA | TRBJ2-1 | TRBV7-3 | ASSSSGSYNEQF
once | TRBJ2-7 | TRBV4-3 | ASSQASGSTYEQY
NA | TRBJ1-1 | TRBV29-1 | SVESGGEAEAF
NA | TRBJ2-2 | TRBV7-8 | ASSPRTLNTGELF
few | TRBJ2-7 | TRBV29-1 | SVEDHASYEQY
once | TRBJ1-2 | TRBV30 | AWSVRRGEGYT
NA | TRBJ1-1 | TRBV10-3 | ATDRGDTEAF
NA | TRBJ2-5 | TRBV30 | AWTGLRAETQY
NA | TRBJ2-3 | TRBV11-2 | ASSLAGADTQY
few | TRBJ2-7 | TRBV11-2 | ASSLEQGLYEQY
NA | TRBJ1-1 | TRBV5-1 | ASSGRMNTEAF
NA | TRBJ2-1 | TRBV7-9 | ASSPGLARYNEQF
few | TRBJ2-5 | TRBV18 | ASSPPTGRETQY
few | TRBJ2-7 | TRBV7-9 | ASSSVDSSYEQY
NA | TRBJ2-7 | TRBV7-2 | ASSRTVYEQY
NA | TRBJ1-2 | TRBV6-1 | ASSEPKRGYT
few | TRBJ2-1 | TRBV27 | ASSFPGVEQF
NA | TRBJ1-5 | TRBV6-1 | ASTWTGGRGQPQH
few | TRBJ2-5 | TRBV4-1 | ASSQTGLRVETQY
NA | TRBJ2-7 | TRBV29-1 | SVGTGANSYEQY
once | TRBJ2-1 | TRBV15 | ATSRVRGSVYNEQF
few | TRBJ2-1 | TRBV30 | AWSVPELRYNEQF
NA | TRBJ1-5 | TRBV10-3 | AIAQGGNQPQH
NA | TRBJ2-7 | TRBV10-3 | AISETGDLDEQY
few | TRBJ2-2 | TRBV10-3 | AISEDVAGDSTGELF
NA | TRBJ2-1 | TRBV7-8 | ASSLDLSAAYNEQF
NA | TRBJ1-1 | TRBV5-1 | ASRTRGWTEAF
few | TRBJ2-3 | TRBV30 | AWSLDLWVDTQY
NA | TRBJ2-7 | TRBV30 | AWSRQALYEQY
NA | TRBJ1-5 | TRBV18 | ASSPDQAQPQH